This paragraph reports one T cell receptor beta chain. Assay: immunoSEQ multiplex PCR; the TCRdb copy retains only in-frame clones and omits some. This sample carries some 100,000 clones, roughly 91% of them seen once, and the ten largest clones take 7.8%. This sample is part of a study of control samples from healthy donors and cancer patients. The sequenced material came from blood. This receptor was taken from a man aged 25 to 40 in good health.

The CDR3 loop is CASSSYGQYRSEQFF. In DNA form, the CDR3 reads TGCGCCAGCAGCTCCTATGGACAGTACCGAAGTGAGCAGTTCTTC. The chain carries TRBV5-1 and TRBJ2-1, with D perhaps matching TRBD1 (6 bases). In germline, CDR1 is SGHRS, CDR2 YFSETQ. The ends were cut back, 3 bases at V and 9 bases at J, with 19 bases in the middle. The CDR3 length is 15 residues.